This entry describes one TCR beta chain. The sample belongs to a study of blood T cell repertoires in COVID-19. Study information: There were acute and convalescent COVID-19 samples, and they came from the United States, Italy and Spain. The analysed material was cDNA or gDNA that came from T cells, B-cell-depleted T cells, or PBMCs.

In the source study's methods: Estimation of nucleated cell counts was performed using reference gene primer amplification. Sequencing used immunoSEQ multiplex PCR; TCRdb keeps in-frame clones, though not all of them. That table furnishes V, J and clone size, whereas the DNA furnished D and trimming. The sample records over 250,000 clones, about 89% being singletons. This receptor was taken from a man aged 50 to 59 with acute or convalescent COVID-19. The sample consisted of peripheral blood.

The CDR3 here is CASSPQSGNTIYF. The DNA for the CDR3 is TGTGCCAGCAGCCCCCAGTCTGGAAACACCATATATTTT. The rearrangement uses TRBV5-4 and TRBJ1-3; D gene ambiguous. Germline values: CDR1 SGHNT, CDR2 YYREEE (reference sequence). This CDR3 is built from 13 residues. Trimming stripped 4 bases from V and 1 base from J, with 6 bases between.